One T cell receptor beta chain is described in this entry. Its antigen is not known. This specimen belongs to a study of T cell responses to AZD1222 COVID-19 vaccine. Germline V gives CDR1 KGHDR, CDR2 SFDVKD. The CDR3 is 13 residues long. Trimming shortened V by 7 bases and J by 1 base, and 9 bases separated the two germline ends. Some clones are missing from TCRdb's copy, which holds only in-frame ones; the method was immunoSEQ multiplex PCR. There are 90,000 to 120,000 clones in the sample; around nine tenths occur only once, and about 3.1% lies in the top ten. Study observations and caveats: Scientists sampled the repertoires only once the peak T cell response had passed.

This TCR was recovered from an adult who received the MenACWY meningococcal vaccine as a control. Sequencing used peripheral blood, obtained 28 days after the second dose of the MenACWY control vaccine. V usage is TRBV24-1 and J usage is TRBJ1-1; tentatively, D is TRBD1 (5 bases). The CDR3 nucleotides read TGTGCCACCAGCCTCGGGGGGAACACTGAAGCTTTCTTT. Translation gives CATSLGGNTEAFF.